This TCR beta chain was sequenced during a study of blood T cell repertoires in COVID-19. Study-wide background: Both acute and convalescent COVID-19 samples were obtained from the United States, Italy and Spain. From T cells, B-cell-depleted T cells, or PBMCs came the material, which was cDNA or gDNA.

Assay: immunoSEQ multiplex PCR; the TCRdb copy retains only in-frame clones and omits some. The data show about 320,000 clones, with around 90% seen just once and 4% to 6% held by the top ten. All enrollees were roughly 18 to 89 years old and from 20 to 25 US areas. Categorization into cohorts depended on clinical history that participants reported. Germline V gene data show CDR1 as SGHTS and CDR2 as YDEGEE. The CDR3 sequence is 14 residues long. V was clipped by 4 bases and J by 0 bases; unmatched bases: 2. The sequenced sample consisted of PBMCs or T cells enriched from blood (not recorded which). This sequence was found in a man aged 55-75 years who had recovered from COVID-19. The V gene is TRBV5-8, the J gene TRBJ2-7; TRBD1 matches 9 bases. CDR3 nucleotides: TGTGCCAGCAGCCAGACAGGGGGCTCCTACGAGCAGTACTTC. This gives the protein CASSQTGGSYEQYF.